This T cell receptor (beta chain) was captured by sequencing in a study of cytomegalovirus exposure and HLA in healthy donors. Germline V gives CDR1 SGHKS, CDR2 YYEKEE (reference sequence). The V end was cut by 1 base, the J end by 5 bases, with 9 bases between. The CDR3 loop spans 13 amino acids. Study-wide results and limits: In a later analysis, DRB1 alleles had the most associated TCRs; HLA-C alleles the fewest.

Both 60 Vbeta primers and 13 Jbeta primers went into the PCR. Some clones are missing from TCRdb's copy, which holds only in-frame ones; the method was immunoSEQ multiplex PCR. The table records 120,000 or so clones, roughly 80% of them present only once. With respect to this clone: The antigen is not known.

The sample was PBMCs. The rearrangement joins TRBV5-5 to TRBJ1-1, with D possibly being TRBD1 (6 bases). This clonotype originated in a man aged 55 to 70 in good health and CMV-seropositive. This chain's CDR3 is CASSLTGLTEAFF. The CDR3 DNA reads as TGTGCCAGCAGCTTGACAGGGCTGACTGAAGCTTTCTTT. Filled out from reference TRBV5-5 and TRBJ1-1, the complete variable domain reads DAGVTQSPTHLIKTRGQQVTLRCSPISGHKSVSWYQQVLGQGPQFIFQYYEKEERGRGNFPDRFSARQFPNYSSELNVNALLLGDSALYLCASSLTGLTEAFFGQGTRLTVV.